This TCR beta chain stems from a study of blood T cell repertoires in COVID-19. On the study more broadly: Material from acute and convalescent COVID-19 was sourced from the United States, Italy and Spain. T cells, B-cell-depleted T cells, or PBMCs provided the cDNA or gDNA that served as material.

The CDR3 is 12 amino acids. The germline V gene encodes CDR1 LNHDA and CDR2 SQIVND (reference sequence). The germline V and J ends were trimmed by 1 base and 6 bases, with 7 bases remaining between them. Per the study methods: Amplification with reference gene primers provided the estimates of nucleated cell counts. The protocol was immunoSEQ multiplex PCR, while the TCRdb copy is restricted to in-frame clones and leaves out a portion. The D gene and trimming were derived from the DNA, and the V and J assignments and clone size from that table. The sample shows about 480,000 clones, around 89% of them seen only once. Patients of the Seattle cohort, enrolled during active infection, were followed longitudinally.

Sequencing was carried out using peripheral blood. The sequence came from a woman aged 45-65 years with COVID-19, enrolled during active disease. V gene TRBV19 combines with J gene TRBJ2-7, with D possibly matching TRBD2 (5 bases). This chain's CDR3 is CASSIGRTEQYF. The CDR3 nucleotides are TGTGCCAGTAGTATAGGGAGGACCGAGCAGTACTTC.